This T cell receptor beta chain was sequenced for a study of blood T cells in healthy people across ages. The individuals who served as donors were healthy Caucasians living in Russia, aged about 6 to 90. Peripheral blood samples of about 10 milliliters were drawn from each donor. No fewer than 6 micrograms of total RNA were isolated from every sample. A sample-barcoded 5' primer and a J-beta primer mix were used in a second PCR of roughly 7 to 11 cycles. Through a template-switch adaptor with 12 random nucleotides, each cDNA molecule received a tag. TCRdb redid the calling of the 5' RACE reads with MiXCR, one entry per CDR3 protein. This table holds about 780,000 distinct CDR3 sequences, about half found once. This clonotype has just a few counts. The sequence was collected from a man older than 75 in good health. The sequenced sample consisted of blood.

As DNA, the CDR3 is TGCAGTGCCCCGACTGGGGTTTCCTACGAGCAGTACTTC. Translated, it gives CSAPTGVSYEQYF. The rearrangement uses TRBV20-1 and TRBJ2-7; no definite D call. The V and J ends lost 6 bases and 1 base respectively, with 13 bases between them. The CDR3 covers 13 residues. Germline assignment: CDR1 DFQATT and CDR2 SNEGSKA (reference sequence).